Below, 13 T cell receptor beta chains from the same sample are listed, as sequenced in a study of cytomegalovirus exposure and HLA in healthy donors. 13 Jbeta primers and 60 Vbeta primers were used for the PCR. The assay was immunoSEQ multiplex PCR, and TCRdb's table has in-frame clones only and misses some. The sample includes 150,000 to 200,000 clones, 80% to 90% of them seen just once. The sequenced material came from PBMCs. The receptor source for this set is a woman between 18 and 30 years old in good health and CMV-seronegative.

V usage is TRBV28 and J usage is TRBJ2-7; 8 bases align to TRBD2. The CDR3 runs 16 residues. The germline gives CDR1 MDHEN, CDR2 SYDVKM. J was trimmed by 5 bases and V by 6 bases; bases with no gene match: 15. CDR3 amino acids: CASSRVRVGLEDEQYF. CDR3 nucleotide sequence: TGTGCCAGCAGCAGGGTCCGTGTGGGACTAGAGGACGAGCAGTACTTC. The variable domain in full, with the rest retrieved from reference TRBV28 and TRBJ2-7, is DVKVTQSSRYLVKRTGEKVFLECVQDMDHENMFWYRQDPGLGLRLIYFSYDVKMKEKGDIPEGYSVSREKKERFSLILESASTNQTSMYLCASSRVRVGLEDEQYFGPGTRLTVT.

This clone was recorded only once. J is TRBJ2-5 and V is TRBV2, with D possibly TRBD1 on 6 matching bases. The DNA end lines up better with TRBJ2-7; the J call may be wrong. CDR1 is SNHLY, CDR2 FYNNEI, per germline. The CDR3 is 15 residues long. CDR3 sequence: CASSSLLDSSYEQYF. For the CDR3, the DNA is TGTGCCAGCAGTTCACTCTTGGACAGTTCCTACGAGCAGTACTTC.

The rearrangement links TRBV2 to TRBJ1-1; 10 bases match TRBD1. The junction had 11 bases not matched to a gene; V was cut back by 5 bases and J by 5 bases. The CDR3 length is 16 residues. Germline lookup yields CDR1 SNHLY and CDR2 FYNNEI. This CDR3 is CASSSPRTGGLTEAFF. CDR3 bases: TGTGCCAGCAGTTCCCCTAGGACAGGGGGTTTAACTGAAGCTTTCTTT.

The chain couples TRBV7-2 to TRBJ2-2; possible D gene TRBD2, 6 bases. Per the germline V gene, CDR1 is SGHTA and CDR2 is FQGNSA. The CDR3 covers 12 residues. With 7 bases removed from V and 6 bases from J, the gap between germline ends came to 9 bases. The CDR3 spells CASTPGAGELFF. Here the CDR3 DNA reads TGTGCCAGCACGCCGGGGGCCGGGGAGCTGTTTTTT.

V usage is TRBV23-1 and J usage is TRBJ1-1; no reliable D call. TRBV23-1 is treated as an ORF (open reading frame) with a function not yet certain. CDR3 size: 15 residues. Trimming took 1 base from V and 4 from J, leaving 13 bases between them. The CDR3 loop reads CASSQFEGVTTEAFF. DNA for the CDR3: TGCGCCAGCAGTCAATTCGAGGGCGTTACCACTGAAGCTTTCTTT.

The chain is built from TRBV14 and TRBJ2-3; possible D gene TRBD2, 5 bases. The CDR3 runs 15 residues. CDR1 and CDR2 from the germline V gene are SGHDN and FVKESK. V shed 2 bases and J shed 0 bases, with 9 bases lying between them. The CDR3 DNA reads TGTGCCAGCAGCCAAACTAGTTCGAGCACAGATACGCAGTATTTT. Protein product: CASSQTSSSTDTQYF.

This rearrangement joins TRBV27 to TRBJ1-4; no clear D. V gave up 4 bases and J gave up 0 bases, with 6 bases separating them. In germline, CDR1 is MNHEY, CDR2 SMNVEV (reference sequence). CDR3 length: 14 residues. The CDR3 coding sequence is TGTGCCAGCAGTTACTTTGCAACTAATGAAAAACTGTTTTTT. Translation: CASSYFATNEKLFF.

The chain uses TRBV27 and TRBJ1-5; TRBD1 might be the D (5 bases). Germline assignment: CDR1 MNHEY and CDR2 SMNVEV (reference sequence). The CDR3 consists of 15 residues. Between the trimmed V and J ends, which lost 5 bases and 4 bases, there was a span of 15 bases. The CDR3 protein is CASSPGGAPNQPQHF. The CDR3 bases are TGTGCCAGCAGTCCCGGCGGGGCCCCTAATCAGCCCCAGCATTTT.

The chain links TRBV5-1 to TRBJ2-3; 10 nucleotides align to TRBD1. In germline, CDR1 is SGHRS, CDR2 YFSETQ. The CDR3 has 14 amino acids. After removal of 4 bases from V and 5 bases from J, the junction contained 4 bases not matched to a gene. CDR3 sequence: CASSMDRGEDTQYF. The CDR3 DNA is TGCGCCAGCAGCATGGACAGGGGGGAAGATACGCAGTATTTT.

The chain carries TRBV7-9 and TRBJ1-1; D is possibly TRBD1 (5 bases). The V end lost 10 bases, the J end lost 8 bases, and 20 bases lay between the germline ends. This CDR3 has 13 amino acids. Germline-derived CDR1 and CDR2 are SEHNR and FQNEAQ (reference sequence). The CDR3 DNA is TGTGCCAACTCCGATATTCTACAGGCGGAAGCTTTCTTT. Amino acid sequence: CANSDILQAEAFF. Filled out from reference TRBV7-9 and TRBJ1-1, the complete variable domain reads DTGVSQNPRHKITKRGQNVTFRCDPISEHNRLYWYRQTLGQGPEFLTYFQNEAQLEKSRLLSDRFSAERPKGSFSTLEIQRTEQGDSAMYLCANSDILQAEAFFGQGTRLTVV.

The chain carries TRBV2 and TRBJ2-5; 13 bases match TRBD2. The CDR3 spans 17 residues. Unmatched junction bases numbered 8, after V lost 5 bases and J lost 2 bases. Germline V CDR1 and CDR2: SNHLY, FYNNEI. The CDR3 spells CASSTTRLAGGQETQYF. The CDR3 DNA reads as TGTGCCAGCAGTACCACCAGACTAGCGGGAGGTCAAGAGACCCAGTACTTC.

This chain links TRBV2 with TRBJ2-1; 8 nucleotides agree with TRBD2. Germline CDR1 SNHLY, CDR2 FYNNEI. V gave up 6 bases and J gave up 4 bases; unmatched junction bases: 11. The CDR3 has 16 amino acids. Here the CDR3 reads CASSPSGSGGYNEQFF. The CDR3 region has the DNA TGTGCCAGCAGCCCGAGCGGGAGCGGGGGTTACAATGAGCAGTTCTTC.

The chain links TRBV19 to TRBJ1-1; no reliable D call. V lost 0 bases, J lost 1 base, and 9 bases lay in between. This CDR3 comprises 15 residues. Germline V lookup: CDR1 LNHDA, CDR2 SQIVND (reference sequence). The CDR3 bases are TGTGCCAGTAGTATAGATAACAATCCGAACACTGAAGCTTTCTTT. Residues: CASSIDNNPNTEAFF.